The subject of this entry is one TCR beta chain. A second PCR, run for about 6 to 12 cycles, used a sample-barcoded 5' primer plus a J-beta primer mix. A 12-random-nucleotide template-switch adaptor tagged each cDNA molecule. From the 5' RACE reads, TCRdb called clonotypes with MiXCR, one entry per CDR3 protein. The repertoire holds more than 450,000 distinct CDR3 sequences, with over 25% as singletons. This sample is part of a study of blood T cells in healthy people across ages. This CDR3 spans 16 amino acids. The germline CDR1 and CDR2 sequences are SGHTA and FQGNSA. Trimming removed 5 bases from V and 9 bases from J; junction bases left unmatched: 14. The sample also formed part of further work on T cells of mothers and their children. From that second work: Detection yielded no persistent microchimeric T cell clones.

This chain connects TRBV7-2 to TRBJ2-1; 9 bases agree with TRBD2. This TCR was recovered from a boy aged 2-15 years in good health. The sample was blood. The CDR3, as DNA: TGTGCCAGCAGCGCCCAGGCTAGCGGGAATGTTGGTGAGCAGTTCTTC. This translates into CASSAQASGNVGEQFF.